This T cell receptor (beta chain) was found in a study of technical replicates of blood from a handful of donors. Profiling relied on immunoSEQ multiplex PCR, and the TCRdb table lists in-frame clones only, not all of them. The sample lists tens of thousands of clones, around 90% occurring once. The CDR3 runs to 17 residues. Germline V gene data show CDR1 as MDHEN and CDR2 as SYDVKM. Losses at the gene ends were 1 base for V and 4 bases for J; bases not matched to a gene: 8. This clonotype originated in a human donor in good health. The sample comprised T cells isolated from PBMCs. This chain uses TRBV28 with TRBJ2-2; 8 positions agree with TRBD2. CDR3 protein: CASSLSRLAGLTGELFF. DNA for the CDR3: TGTGCCAGCAGTTTATCTCGTCTAGCGGGTCTCACCGGGGAGCTGTTTTTT. The variable domain in full, with the rest retrieved from reference TRBV28 and TRBJ2-2, is DVKVTQSSRYLVKRTGEKVFLECVQDMDHENMFWYRQDPGLGLRLIYFSYDVKMKEKGDIPEGYSVSREKKERFSLILESASTNQTSMYLCASSLSRLAGLTGELFFGEGSRLTVL.